The 16 T cell receptor beta chains below all came from one sample that was sequenced in a study of T cell repertoires in cytomegalovirus infection. TCRdb re-called the reads with MiXCR, one entry per CDR3 protein. Here the sample spans some 200,000 distinct CDR3 sequences, around 20% being singletons. The sample taken for sequencing was PBMCs. These receptors originate from a human donor in good health (CMV status not recorded). Some clones in this sample may be carry-over from other donors' samples.

The gene calls are TRBV6-8 and TRBJ2-2; tentative D call: TRBD2 (5 bases). CDR3 size: 15 residues. Trimming shortened V by 6 bases and J by 1 base, and 12 bases separated the two germline ends. In germline, CDR1 is MNHGY, CDR2 SAAAGT. The CDR3 coding sequence is TGTGCCAGCAGCCAGATGAGGGTGAACACCGGGGAGCTGTTTTTT. Protein sequence: CASSQMRVNTGELFF.

This clonotype turned up a few times. The rearrangement links TRBV12-3 or TRBV12-4 to TRBJ2-5; tentative D call: TRBD2 (6 bases). The CDR3 consists of 14 residues. Trimming took 6 bases from V and 9 from J, leaving 20 bases between them. The CDR3 sequence: CASSGTGGYQPQYF. The CDR3 nucleotides read TGTGCCAGCAGCGGGACTGGGGGTTATCAGCCCCAGTACTTC.

The rearrangement joins TRBV2 to TRBJ1-5, with D uncertain. The CDR3 totals 11 residues. V was trimmed by 4 bases and J by 6 bases, leaving 4 bases between them. Germline CDR1 is SNHLY and CDR2 is FYNNEI. The CDR3 region has the DNA TGTGCCAGCAGTGTCGGTCAGCCCCAGCATTTT. Amino acids: CASSVGQPQHF.

The genes are TRBV14 and TRBJ1-3; TRBD1 matches at 7 bases. Per the germline V gene, CDR1 is SGHDN and CDR2 is FVKESK. V lost 3 bases, J lost 0 bases, and 2 bases stayed unmatched. This CDR3 has 15 residues. The CDR3 is CASSQGQNSGNTIYF. CDR3 nucleotides: TGTGCCAGCAGCCAGGGACAGAACTCTGGAAACACCATATATTTT.

The chain carries TRBV7-8 and TRBJ2-1; TRBD2 agrees at 7 bases. Germline CDR1 reads SGHVS; CDR2 reads FQNEAQ. The CDR3 contains 16 residues. V dropped 3 bases and J dropped 8; count of bases not matched to a gene: 13. CDR3 in amino acids: CASSFSAGWAGDEQFF. CDR3 in DNA: TGTGCCAGCAGCTTTAGCGCGGGGTGGGCGGGAGATGAGCAGTTCTTC.

This clonotype was seen once. This chain joins TRBV15 and TRBJ2-7; 9 nucleotides align to TRBD1. Germline trimming cut 3 bases from V and 5 bases from J; bases unmatched to any gene: 17. CDR3 length: 18 amino acids. Per the germline V gene, CDR1 is LNHNV and CDR2 is YYDKDF (reference sequence). In DNA form, the CDR3 reads TGTGCCACCAGCAGCCGAATACCCAGGACAGGGGTAGGCAACGAGCAGTACTTC. Amino acids: CATSSRIPRTGVGNEQYF.

Only a few counts were recorded for this clonotype. The chain has TRBV12-3 or TRBV12-4 and TRBJ2-6; the D gene is possibly TRBD1 (5 bases). Deletions cut 0 bases from V and 0 bases from J, with 15 bases between. The CDR3 covers 19 residues. The CDR3 bases are TGTGCCAGCAGTTTAGCGCCGAGACAGAGCATCTCTGGGGCCAACGTCCTGACTTTC. Translated, it gives CASSLAPRQSISGANVLTF.

This clonotype was counted between two and nine times. The chain has TRBV20-1 and TRBJ1-1; 7 nucleotides match TRBD1. Looked up from germline, CDR1 is DFQATT and CDR2 is SNEGSKA (reference sequence). This CDR3 spans 13 amino acids. V lost 5 bases, J lost 5 bases, and 8 bases stayed unmatched. CDR3 nucleotides: TGCAGTGCTCCAAAGGGGGCAGGTACTGAAGCTTTCTTT. Translating gives CSAPKGAGTEAFF.

CDR3 coding DNA: TGTGCCAGCAGGGACGTGGGGGGGAAGAACACTGAAGCTTTCTTT. Translating gives CASRDVGGKNTEAFF. This chain uses TRBV11-2 with TRBJ1-1; TRBD1 might be the D (5 bases). Germline loops: CDR1 SGHAT, CDR2 FQNNGV. CDR3 length equals 15 residues. V shed 6 bases and J shed 1 base, with 15 bases lying between them.

Many counts were recorded for this clonotype. This rearrangement joins TRBV6-2 or TRBV6-3 to TRBJ1-5; TRBD1 might be the D (5 bases). Germline assignment: CDR1 MNHEY and CDR2 SVGEGT. Trimming removed 6 bases at V and 6 bases at J, with 21 bases between. This CDR3 has 16 residues. The CDR3 loop is CASRSGVGRTTQPQHF. CDR3 nucleotides: TGTGCCAGCAGATCCGGGGTAGGACGGACAACTCAGCCCCAGCATTTT.

In its sample, this clonotype was seen many times. CDR3 amino acids: CASRDNSYEQYF. CDR3 bases: TGTGCCAGCAGGGACAACTCCTACGAGCAGTACTTC. V and J are TRBV7-3 and TRBJ2-7, with D perhaps matching TRBD1 (5 bases). CDR3 length equals 12 residues. Germline V gene lookup returns CDR1 SGHTA and CDR2 FQGTGA. V dropped 6 bases and J dropped 0 bases, with 6 bases sitting between them.

This clonotype was observed a handful of times. The chain links TRBV13 to TRBJ2-1; 9 positions agree with TRBD2. CDR1 and CDR2 from the germline V gene are PRHDT and FYEKMQ (reference sequence). The CDR3 length is 18 residues. J lost 0 bases, V lost 4 bases, and 10 bases had no gene match. CDR3: CASSSSSNSGSSYNEQFF. For the CDR3, the DNA is TGTGCCAGCAGCTCCTCGTCCAATAGCGGGAGCTCCTACAATGAGCAGTTCTTC.

At least ten counts were recorded for this clonotype. The chain joins TRBV7-6 to TRBJ2-1; no clear D gene. Looked up from germline, CDR1 is SGHVS and CDR2 is FNYEAQ. V gave up 5 bases and J gave up 3 bases, with 20 bases separating them. This CDR3 spans 17 amino acids. The CDR3 spells CASSPPWEDPDYNEQFF. The CDR3 DNA is TGTGCCAGCAGCCCCCCGTGGGAAGACCCGGACTACAATGAGCAGTTCTTC.

There are a few counts of this clonotype. The rearrangement joins TRBV7-2 to TRBJ2-3; D gene unclear. Germline V gene data show CDR1 as SGHTA and CDR2 as FQGNSA. V lost 2 bases, J lost 0 bases, and 6 bases lay in between. The CDR3 is made up of 14 amino acids. DNA for the CDR3: TGTGCCAGCAGCTTAAGTACAAGCACAGATACGCAGTATTTT. Translated: CASSLSTSTDTQYF.

The DNA for the CDR3 is TGTGCCAGCACCCTCAGCGGGAATTCACCCCTCCACTTT. It is translated as CASTLSGNSPLHF. J is TRBJ1-6 and V is TRBV28; D is unresolved. Per germline, CDR1 MDHEN and CDR2 SYDVKM. V lost 7 bases, J lost 7 bases, and 11 bases lay in between. The CDR3 extends over 13 amino acids.

The table lists this clonotype with many counts. The chain combines TRBV15 with TRBJ2-2; possibly TRBD1 for D (5 bases). Trimming took 3 bases from V and 0 from J, leaving 8 bases between them. CDR1 and CDR2 (germline): LNHNV, YYDKDF (reference sequence). The CDR3 contains 15 residues. Written as DNA, the CDR3 is TGTGCCACCAGCAGGTTGACAGCGAACACCGGGGAGCTGTTTTTT. Its protein product is CATSRLTANTGELFF.